This T cell receptor beta chain came from a study of post-analysis software for immune sequencing data. Looking at the study overall: Clinical courses comprised relapsing-remitting, secondary progressive and progressive-relapsing multiple sclerosis.

The CDR3 is 13 amino acids. V was shortened by 5 bases and J by 4 bases, with 11 bases between the two germline ends. Looked up from germline, CDR1 is SGHTA and CDR2 is FQGNSA. The authors incorporated unique molecular identifiers into the TCR beta cDNA libraries. TCRdb re-derived calls from the PCR reads in MiXCR, one entry per CDR3 protein. The sample has fewer than 850,000 distinct CDR3 sequences, approximately 44% seen once. Concerning this clonotype: Antigen specificity is unknown.

Whole-study findings and limits: TRBV5-6, TRBV5-1 and TRBV20-1 belonged to a set of about five TRBV segments that were more frequent in patients than controls.

V is TRBV7-2 and J is TRBJ1-2; no clear D. The TCR was taken from a girl under 18 with multiple sclerosis. The material sequenced was blood. The CDR3 sequence is CASSPTFGYGYTF. The DNA of the CDR3 is TGTGCCAGCAGCCCCACTTTTGGCTATGGCTACACCTTC.